The 32 T cell receptor beta chains below were found in one sample sequenced in a study of T cell responses to AZD1222 COVID-19 vaccine. The table came from immunoSEQ multiplex PCR; TCRdb's copy has only in-frame clones and leaves some out. This table holds around 120,000 clones, roughly nine tenths found once. The sequenced sample was peripheral blood, obtained on day 0 of AZD1222 vaccination. These receptors came from an adult in good health.

A few counts support this clone. The chain uses TRBV30 and TRBJ1-5, with no clear D. The CDR3 length is 13 residues. CDR1 and CDR2 from the germline V gene are GTSNPN and SVGIG (reference sequence). V was pared by 2 bases and J by 1 base, with 6 bases between. The CDR3 nucleotides are TGTGCCTGGAGTAGGAACAGCAATCAGCCCCAGCATTTT. This encodes CAWSRNSNQPQHF. Supplemented by reference TRBV30 and TRBJ1-5, the full variable domain reads SQTIHQWPATLVQPVGSPLSLECTVEGTSNPNLYWYRQAAGRGLQLLFYSVGIGQISSEVPQNLSASRPQDRQFILSSKKLLLSDSGFYLCAWSRNSNQPQHFGDGTRLSIL.

The gene calls are TRBV6-4 and TRBJ2-7; 7 bases are a match to TRBD1. Germline V gives CDR1 MRHNA, CDR2 SNTAGT. The J segment lost 1 base and the V segment lost 5 bases, leaving 5 bases of the junction unmatched. The CDR3 length is 14 residues. CDR3 amino acids: CASSPRQGSYEQYF. The CDR3 bases are TGTGCCAGCAGTCCTCGACAGGGTTCCTACGAGCAGTACTTC.

V gene TRBV3-1 (or the pseudogene TRBV3-2) combines with J gene TRBJ1-1; no definite D call. The germline V gene encodes CDR1 LGHDT and CDR2 YNNKEL (reference sequence). This CDR3 spans 13 amino acids. Deletions cut 4 bases from V and 1 base from J, with 7 bases between. As DNA, the CDR3 is TGTGCCAGCAGCCCCTCTGGGAACACTGAAGCTTTCTTT. Protein sequence: CASSPSGNTEAFF.

The chain recombines TRBV2 with TRBJ1-5, with a weak D call TRBD1 (6 bases). Trimming removed 3 bases at V and 7 bases at J, with 13 bases between. This CDR3 contains 14 residues. In germline, CDR1 is SNHLY, CDR2 FYNNEI. CDR3 bases: TGTGCCAGCAGTGATGTCGGGGGCGGACAGCCCCAGCATTTT. The encoded protein is CASSDVGGGQPQHF.

This clone was observed a handful of times. Sequence at one end of the junction differs from germline and may be a read error. The chain carries TRBV28 and TRBJ1-5; D is uncertain. The length of the CDR3 is 11 residues. Per the germline V gene, CDR1 is MDHEN and CDR2 is SYDVKM. In DNA, the CDR3 is TGTGCCAGCAGCATATCAGGTACTCGGAATTTT. Encoded protein: CASSISGTRNF.

In the case of this clone: The same CDR3 also results from other DNA sequences found in this sample. The rearrangement links TRBV28 to TRBJ1-5; 8 nucleotides line up with TRBD1. Germline loops: CDR1 MDHEN, CDR2 SYDVKM. The CDR3 has 16 residues. The V segment lost 6 bases and the J segment 2 bases; nucleotides outside the gene matches: 9. The CDR3 here is CASSLLQGAGNQPQHF. CDR3 DNA: TGTGCCAGCAGCCTACTCCAGGGGGCTGGCAATCAGCCCCAGCATTTT.

V is TRBV3-1 (or the pseudogene TRBV3-2) and J is TRBJ1-1; 7 bases align to TRBD1. Germline CDR1 is LGHDT and CDR2 is YNNKEL (reference sequence). J gave up 3 bases and V 0 bases, and 10 bases lay outside the gene matches. The CDR3 totals 17 residues. Here the CDR3 reads CASSQDMPGGLYTEAFF. In nucleotides, the CDR3 is TGTGCCAGCAGCCAAGATATGCCAGGGGGATTGTACACTGAAGCTTTCTTT.

The sample holds one count of this clone. This sequence joins TRBV12-3 or TRBV12-4 and TRBJ2-7; D is perhaps TRBD1 or TRBD2 (7 bases each). The CDR3 is 13 residues long. V was shortened by 8 bases and J by 4 bases, with 15 bases between the two germline ends. CDR3 loop: CASRRGGIYEQYF. The CDR3 DNA reads TGTGCCAGCCGCAGGGGGGGGATATACGAGCAGTACTTC.

This clone was recorded once. The chain employs TRBV9 and TRBJ2-3; 8 bases are shared with TRBD2. V shed 4 bases and J 6 bases; nucleotides not matched to a gene: 7. Germline CDR1 and CDR2: SGDLS and YYNGEE. This CDR3 spans 14 amino acids. CDR3 in DNA: TGTGCCAGCAGCTCCCGGGGGGGGGAGGATACGCAGTATTTT. Its protein product is CASSSRGGEDTQYF.

The chain recombines TRBV7-9 with TRBJ1-6; perhaps TRBD1 as D (5 bases). The CDR3 contains 15 residues. Germline CDR1 and CDR2: SEHNR and FQNEAQ (reference sequence). The germline V and J ends were trimmed by 5 bases and 7 bases, with 15 bases remaining between them. The CDR3 DNA reads as TGTGCCAGCAGCCAAGGGGCCGTAACCAATTCACCCCTCCACTTT. It is translated as CASSQGAVTNSPLHF. Full variable domain (remainder filled in from reference TRBV7-9 and TRBJ1-6): DTGVSQNPRHKITKRGQNVTFRCDPISEHNRLYWYRQTLGQGPEFLTYFQNEAQLEKSRLLSDRFSAERPKGSFSTLEIQRTEQGDSAMYLCASSQGAVTNSPLHFGNGTRLTVT.

The chain combines TRBV5-1 with TRBJ2-3; 7 positions agree with TRBD2. The CDR3 sequence is 17 residues long. V lost 7 bases and J lost 3; bases outside the gene matches: 17. The germline V gene has CDR1 SGHRS and CDR2 YFSETQ. The CDR3 DNA follows: TGCGCCAGCTGTCCGCTGATTTGCGGGAGTATTACAGATACGCAGTATTTT. Amino acid sequence: CASCPLICGSITDTQYF. Full variable domain (remainder filled in from reference TRBV5-1 and TRBJ2-3): KAGVTQTPRYLIKTRGQQVTLSCSPISGHRSVSWYQQTPGQGLQFLFEYFSETQRNKGNFPGRFSGRQFSNSRSEMNVSTLELGDSALYLCASCPLICGSITDTQYFGPGTRLTVL.

The chain recombines TRBV25-1 with TRBJ1-4; no reliable D call. Germline CDR1 and CDR2: MGHDK and SYGVNS. The CDR3 runs 15 residues. The V gene lost 1 base and the J gene lost 7 bases, with 13 bases spanning the gap. CDR3 amino acids: CASSELGRASEKLFF. Written as DNA, the CDR3 is TGTGCCAGCAGTGAATTGGGTAGGGCCAGTGAAAAACTGTTTTTT.

The chain has TRBV5-1 and TRBJ1-2, with a tentative D call TRBD1 (5 bases). This CDR3 contains 13 residues. Germline CDR1 and CDR2: SGHRS and YFSETQ. Trimming cost V 3 bases and J 5 bases, with 11 bases left between them. For the CDR3, the DNA is TGCGCCAGCAGCTCGCTGGGGGATTATGGCTACACCTTC. Residues: CASSSLGDYGYTF.

The chain recombines TRBV24-1 with TRBJ2-3; D not resolved. Trimming removed 4 bases from V and 1 base from J, with 5 bases in between. The germline CDR1 and CDR2 sequences are KGHDR and SFDVKD. CDR3 length equals 13 residues. The CDR3 region is CATSETGTDTQYF. CDR3 bases: TGTGCCACCAGTGAAACAGGCACAGATACGCAGTATTTT.

This clone showed up just a few times. Other DNA sequences in the same sample also yield this CDR3. This chain connects TRBV19 to TRBJ2-5; D is perhaps TRBD1 (5 bases). Per germline, CDR1 LNHDA and CDR2 SQIVND (reference sequence). The ends were cut back, 6 bases at V and 4 bases at J, with 9 bases in the middle. This CDR3 spans 12 amino acids. This CDR3 reads CASRQAGETQYF. As DNA, the CDR3 is TGTGCCAGTAGACAGGCCGGAGAGACCCAGTACTTC.

CDR3 in amino acids: CASSPTGIPGDYGYTF. Written as DNA, the CDR3 is TGTGCCAGCAGCCCTACCGGGATCCCTGGAGACTATGGCTACACCTTC. The chain joins TRBV7-9 to TRBJ1-2; D remains ambiguous. Trimming took off 5 bases at V and 3 bases at J, with 19 bases between the two ends. The germline V gene has CDR1 SEHNR and CDR2 FQNEAQ (reference sequence). This CDR3 region has 16 residues.

V usage is TRBV27 and J usage is TRBJ2-2; D is unresolved. This CDR3 has 17 residues. Germline CDR1 and CDR2: MNHEY and SMNVEV (reference sequence). V was clipped by 2 bases and J by 0 bases, with 13 bases between them. This CDR3 reads CASSLISTPSNTGELFF. Written as DNA, the CDR3 is TGTGCCAGCAGTTTAATCTCGACGCCCTCGAACACCGGGGAGCTGTTTTTT.

The chain joins TRBV28 to TRBJ1-6; D not resolved. Trimming took off 4 bases at V and 7 bases at J, with 5 bases between the two ends. This CDR3 has 12 residues. Germline CDR1 and CDR2: MDHEN and SYDVKM. DNA for the CDR3: TGTGCCAGCAGTTCCGCCAATTCACCCCTCCACTTT. This gives the protein CASSSANSPLHF.

The V call is TRBV6-5, the J call TRBJ2-7; D uncertain. This CDR3 comprises 14 residues. V shed 5 bases and J shed 0 bases, with 11 bases lying between them. Germline lookup yields CDR1 MNHEY and CDR2 SVGAGI. This CDR3 reads CASSMLDHSYEQYF. DNA of the CDR3: TGTGCCAGCAGTATGCTTGACCACTCCTACGAGCAGTACTTC.

V gene TRBV9 combines with J gene TRBJ2-7; 7 nucleotides agree with TRBD2. Trimming took 0 bases from V and 4 from J; bases not matched to a gene: 4. The CDR3 covers 14 residues. The V gene's germline CDR1 is SGDLS and CDR2 YYNGEE. For the CDR3, the DNA is TGTGCCAGCAGCGTAGCTACGGGGGGATACGAGCAGTACTTC. It codes for CASSVATGGYEQYF. The entire variable domain, with the rest obtained from reference TRBV9 and TRBJ2-7, is as follows: DSGVTQTPKHLITATGQRVTLRCSPRSGDLSVYWYQQSLDQGLQFLIQYYNGEERAKGNILERFSAQQFPDLHSELNLSSLELGDSALYFCASSVATGGYEQYFGPGTRLTVT.

Here the CDR3 DNA reads TGTGCCAGCAGTTTAACCGGGACAGCGAGGGGCGAGCAGTACTTC. As protein: CASSLTGTARGEQYF. V is TRBV27 and J is TRBJ2-7; 7 bases align to TRBD1. Germline trimming cut 2 bases from V and 6 bases from J; bases unmatched to any gene: 10. The CDR3 is 15 residues long. Germline V CDR1 and CDR2: MNHEY, SMNVEV (reference sequence).

V is TRBV6-5 and J is TRBJ1-5; 8 bases map to TRBD1. Germline loops: CDR1 MNHEY, CDR2 SVGAGI. Trimming cost V 10 bases and J 6 bases; bases outside gene matches: 11. CDR3 length: 14 residues. The DNA of the CDR3 is TGTGCCACCTCACAGGGGGGTCTGCGTCAGCCCCAGCATTTT. Translation: CATSQGGLRQPQHF.

The CDR3: CASSELAGGAGELFF. The CDR3 bases are TGCGCCAGCAGTGAGCTAGCGGGAGGCGCCGGGGAGCTGTTTTTT. The V and J genes are TRBV10-1 and TRBJ2-2, with 11 nucleotides matching TRBD2. Germline CDR1 is WNHNN and CDR2 is SYGVQD (reference sequence). The CDR3 contains 15 residues. The junction had 2 bases not matched to a gene; V was cut back by 2 bases and J by 6 bases.

This chain joins TRBV30 and TRBJ2-7; 11 bases match TRBD2. Germline loops: CDR1 GTSNPN, CDR2 SVGIG (reference sequence). The trim removed 7 bases at V and 8 bases at J, leaving 7 bases unmatched. This CDR3 contains 12 residues. CDR3 loop: CASDGTSGKQYF. The CDR3 region has the DNA TGTGCCTCGGATGGGACTAGCGGTAAGCAGTACTTC.

The chain is built from TRBV24-1 and TRBJ2-3, with D maybe TRBD2 (6 bases). Trimming removed 5 bases at V and 0 bases at J, with 11 bases between. The V gene's germline CDR1 is KGHDR and CDR2 SFDVKD. The CDR3 has 15 residues. This chain's CDR3 is CATSGGGISTDTQYF. CDR3 nucleotide sequence: TGTGCCACCAGTGGAGGCGGGATTAGCACAGATACGCAGTATTTT.

The genes are TRBV4-1 and TRBJ2-3; 9 bases are a match to TRBD2. The V segment lost 1 base and the J segment 6 bases; nucleotides outside the gene matches: 8. The CDR3 contains 16 residues. Germline loops: CDR1 MGHRA, CDR2 YSYEKL. The CDR3 coding sequence is TGCGCCAGCAGCCAAGTGGGGCGGGAGGGCCTGGATACGCAGTATTTT. Amino acid sequence: CASSQVGREGLDTQYF.

The sample holds one count of this clone. J is TRBJ2-3 and V is TRBV5-1, with 10 bases lining up with TRBD2. There are 15 residues in the CDR3. V lost 4 bases and J lost 2; bases outside the gene matches: 4. The V gene's germline CDR1 is SGHRS and CDR2 YFSETQ. CDR3 in DNA: TGCGCCAGCAGCGGGGGACTAGCGCACACAGATACGCAGTATTTT. Encoded protein: CASSGGLAHTDTQYF.

CDR3 nucleotides: TGCGCCAGCAGCCTAGGGTCGGTGAACACTGAAGCTTTCTTT. As protein: CASSLGSVNTEAFF. This chain joins TRBV5-1 and TRBJ1-1; D gene ambiguous. The V and J ends lost 4 bases and 0 bases respectively, with 10 bases between them. This CDR3 spans 14 amino acids. Germline V CDR1 and CDR2: SGHRS, YFSETQ.

The chain uses TRBV11-2 and TRBJ1-5, with D unresolved. The germline V gene encodes CDR1 SGHAT and CDR2 FQNNGV. The CDR3 covers 15 residues. Trimming took off 5 bases at V and 0 bases at J, with 11 bases between the two ends. CDR3 nucleotide sequence: TGTGCCAGCAGCCCAACAGTCAATAGCAATCAGCCCCAGCATTTT. Protein product: CASSPTVNSNQPQHF.

This chain joins TRBV27 and TRBJ2-7, with D perhaps assigned TRBD1 or TRBD2 (5 bases each). The germline V gene has CDR1 MNHEY and CDR2 SMNVEV (reference sequence). The CDR3 length is 15 residues. Deletions cut 3 bases from V and 0 bases from J, with 12 bases between. CDR3 DNA: TGTGCCAGCAGTTTGAGGAAGGGACCCTCCTACGAGCAGTACTTC. Protein product: CASSLRKGPSYEQYF.

The gene calls are TRBV19 and TRBJ1-5, with TRBD1 as a possible D gene (5 bases). Germline-derived CDR1 and CDR2 are LNHDA and SQIVND (reference sequence). V was trimmed by 3 bases and J by 4 bases, leaving 16 bases between them. This CDR3 has 16 residues. The CDR3, as DNA: TGTGCCAGTAGTATTATCGGGGGGGTCGCGAATCAGCCCCAGCATTTT. Translation gives CASSIIGGVANQPQHF.

CDR3: CSVGAVEGEQYF. CDR3 sequence (DNA): TGCAGCGTTGGGGCGGTCGAGGGGGAGCAGTACTTC. The genes are TRBV29-1 and TRBJ2-7; D is perhaps TRBD1 or TRBD2 (5 bases each). The CDR3 spans 12 residues. CDR1 and CDR2 from the germline V gene are SQVTM and ANQGSEA. V lost 4 bases and J lost 7, with 14 bases in between.